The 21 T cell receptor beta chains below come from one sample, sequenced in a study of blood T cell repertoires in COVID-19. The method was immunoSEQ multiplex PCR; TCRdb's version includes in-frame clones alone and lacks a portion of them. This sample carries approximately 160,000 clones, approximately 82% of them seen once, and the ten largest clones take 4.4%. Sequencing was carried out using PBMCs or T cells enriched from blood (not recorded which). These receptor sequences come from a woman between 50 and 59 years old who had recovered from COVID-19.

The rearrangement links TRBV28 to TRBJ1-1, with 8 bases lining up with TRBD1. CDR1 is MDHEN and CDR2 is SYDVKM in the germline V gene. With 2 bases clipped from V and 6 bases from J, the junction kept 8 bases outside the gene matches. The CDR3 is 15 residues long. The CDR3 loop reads CASSLRTGPGAEAFF. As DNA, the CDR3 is TGTGCCAGCAGTTTACGGACAGGGCCTGGGGCTGAAGCTTTCTTT.

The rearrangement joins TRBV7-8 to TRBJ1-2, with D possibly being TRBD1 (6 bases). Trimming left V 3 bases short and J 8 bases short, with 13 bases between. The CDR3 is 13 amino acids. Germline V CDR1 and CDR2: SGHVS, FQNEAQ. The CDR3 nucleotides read TGTGCCAGCAGCTTTGGGGACAAGGGAGGCTACACCTTC. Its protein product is CASSFGDKGGYTF. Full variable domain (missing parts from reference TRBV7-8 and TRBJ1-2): GAGVSQSPRYKVAKRGQDVALRCDPISGHVSLFWYQQALGQGPEFLTYFQNEAQLDKSGLPSDRFFAERPEGSVSTLKIQRTQQEDSAVYLCASSFGDKGGYTFGSGTRLTVV.

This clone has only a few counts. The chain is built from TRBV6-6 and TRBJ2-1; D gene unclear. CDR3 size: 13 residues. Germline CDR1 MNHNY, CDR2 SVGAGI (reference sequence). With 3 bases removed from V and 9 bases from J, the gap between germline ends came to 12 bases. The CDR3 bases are TGTGCCAGCAGTTATCTTGCGGTTGGTGAGCAGTTCTTC. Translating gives CASSYLAVGEQFF.

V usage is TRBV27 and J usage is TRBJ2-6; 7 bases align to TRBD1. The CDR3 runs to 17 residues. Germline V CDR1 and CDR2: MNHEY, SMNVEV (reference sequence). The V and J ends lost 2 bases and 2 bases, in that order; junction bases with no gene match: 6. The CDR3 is CASSLDKGAPGANVLTF. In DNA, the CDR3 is TGTGCCAGCAGTTTAGATAAGGGGGCCCCTGGGGCCAACGTCCTGACTTTC.

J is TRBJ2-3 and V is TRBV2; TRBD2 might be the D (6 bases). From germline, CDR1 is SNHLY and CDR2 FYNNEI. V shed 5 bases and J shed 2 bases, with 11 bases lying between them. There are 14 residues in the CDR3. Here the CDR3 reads CASSSGELTDTQYF. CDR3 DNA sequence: TGTGCCAGCAGTTCGGGGGAACTCACAGATACGCAGTATTTT. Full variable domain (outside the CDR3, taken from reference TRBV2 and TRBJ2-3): EPEVTQTPSHQVTQMGQEVILRCVPISNHLYFYWYRQILGQKVEFLVSFYNNEISEKSEIFDDQFSVERPDGSNFTLKIRSTKLEDSAMYFCASSSGELTDTQYFGPGTRLTVL.

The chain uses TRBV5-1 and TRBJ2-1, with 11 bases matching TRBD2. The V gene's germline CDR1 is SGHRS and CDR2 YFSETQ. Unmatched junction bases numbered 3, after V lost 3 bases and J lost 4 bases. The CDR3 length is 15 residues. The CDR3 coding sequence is TGCGCCAGCAGCTCCGGGACTAGCGGTTACAATGAGCAGTTCTTC. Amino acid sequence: CASSSGTSGYNEQFF.

The CDR3 spells CASSLGSTYNQPQHF. DNA for the CDR3: TGTGCCAGCAGCTTAGGCTCAACCTACAATCAGCCCCAGCATTTT. This chain uses TRBV7-2 with TRBJ1-5; D gene uncertain. V shed 1 base and J shed 3 bases, with 10 bases lying between them. Germline CDR1 and CDR2: SGHTA and FQGNSA. The CDR3 is made up of 15 amino acids.

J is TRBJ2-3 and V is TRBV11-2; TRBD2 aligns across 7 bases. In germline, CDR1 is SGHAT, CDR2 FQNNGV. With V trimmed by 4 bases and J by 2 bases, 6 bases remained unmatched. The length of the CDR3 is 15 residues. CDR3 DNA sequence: TGTGCCAGCAGCTCCGGGACTACGACCACAGATACGCAGTATTTT. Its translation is CASSSGTTTTDTQYF.

This CDR3 reads CASSHQSRGGGELFF. In DNA form, the CDR3 reads TGTGCCAGCAGCCATCAATCTCGGGGAGGCGGGGAGCTGTTTTTT. J is TRBJ2-2 and V is TRBV14; tentatively, D is TRBD2 (6 bases). Germline V gene sequence: CDR1 SGHDN, CDR2 FVKESK. This CDR3 has 15 residues. V lost 3 bases and J 7 bases, leaving 15 bases between the germline ends.

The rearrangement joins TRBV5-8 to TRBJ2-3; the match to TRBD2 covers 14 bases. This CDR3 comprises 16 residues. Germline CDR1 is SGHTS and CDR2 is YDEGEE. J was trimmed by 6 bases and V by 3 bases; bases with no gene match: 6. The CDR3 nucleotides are TGTGCCAGCAGCTCACCGGGACTAGCGGGAGACGATACGCAGTATTTT. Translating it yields CASSSPGLAGDDTQYF.

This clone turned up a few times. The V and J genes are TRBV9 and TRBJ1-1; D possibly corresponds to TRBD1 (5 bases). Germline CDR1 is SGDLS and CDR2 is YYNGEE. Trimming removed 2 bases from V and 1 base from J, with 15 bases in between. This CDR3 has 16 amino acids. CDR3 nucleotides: TGTGCCAGCAGCGTCCCGGACACCTCGAAGAACACTGAAGCTTTCTTT. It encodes CASSVPDTSKNTEAFF.

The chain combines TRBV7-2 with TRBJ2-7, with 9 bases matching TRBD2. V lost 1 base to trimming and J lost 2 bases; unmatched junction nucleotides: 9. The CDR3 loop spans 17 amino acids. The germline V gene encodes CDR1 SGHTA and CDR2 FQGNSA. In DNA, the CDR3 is TGTGCCAGCAGCTTAGGAATCGGCGGGGGGGCCCCCTACGAGCAGTACGTC. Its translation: CASSLGIGGGAPYEQYV.

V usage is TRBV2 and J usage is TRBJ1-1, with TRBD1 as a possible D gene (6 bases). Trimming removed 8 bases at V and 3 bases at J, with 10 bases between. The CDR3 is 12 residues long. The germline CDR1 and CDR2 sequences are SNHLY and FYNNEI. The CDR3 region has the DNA TGTGCCAGCGAAGAGGGGGACACTGAAGCTTTCTTT. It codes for CASEEGDTEAFF. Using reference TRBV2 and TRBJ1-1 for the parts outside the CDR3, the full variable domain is EPEVTQTPSHQVTQMGQEVILRCVPISNHLYFYWYRQILGQKVEFLVSFYNNEISEKSEIFDDQFSVERPDGSNFTLKIRSTKLEDSAMYFCASEEGDTEAFFGQGTRLTVV.

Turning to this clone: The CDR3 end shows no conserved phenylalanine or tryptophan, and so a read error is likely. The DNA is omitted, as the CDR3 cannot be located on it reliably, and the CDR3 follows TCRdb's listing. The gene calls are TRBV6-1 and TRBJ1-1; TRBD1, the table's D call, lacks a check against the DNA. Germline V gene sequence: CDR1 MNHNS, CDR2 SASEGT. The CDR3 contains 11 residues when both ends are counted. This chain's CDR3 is CASSEGVTVGY.

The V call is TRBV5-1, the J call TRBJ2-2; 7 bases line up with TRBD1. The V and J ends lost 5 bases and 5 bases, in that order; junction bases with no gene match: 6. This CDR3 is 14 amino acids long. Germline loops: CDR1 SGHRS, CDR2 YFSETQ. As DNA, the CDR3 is TGCGCCAGCAGTCGGACGGGACAGACCGGGGAGCTGTTTTTT. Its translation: CASSRTGQTGELFF.

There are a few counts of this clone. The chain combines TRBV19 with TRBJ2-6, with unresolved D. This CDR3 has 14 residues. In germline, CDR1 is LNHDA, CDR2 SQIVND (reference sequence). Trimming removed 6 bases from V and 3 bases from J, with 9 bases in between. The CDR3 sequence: CASRAGYGANVLTF. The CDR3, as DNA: TGTGCCAGTAGGGCCGGGTATGGGGCCAACGTCCTGACTTTC.

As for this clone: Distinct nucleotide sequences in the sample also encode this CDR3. Written as DNA, the CDR3 is TGTGCCAGCAGCGTAACCGGGGGAAATGAAAAACTGTTTTTT. Translated: CASSVTGGNEKLFF. The V call is TRBV9, the J call TRBJ1-4, with D possibly matching TRBD1 (5 bases). V lost 1 base to trimming and J lost 5 bases, with 9 bases between them. CDR1 is SGDLS, CDR2 YYNGEE, per germline. The CDR3 sequence is 14 residues long.

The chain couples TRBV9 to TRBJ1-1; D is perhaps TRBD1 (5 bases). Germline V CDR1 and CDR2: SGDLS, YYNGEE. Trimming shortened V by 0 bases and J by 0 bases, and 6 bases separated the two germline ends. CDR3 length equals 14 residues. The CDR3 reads CASSVGTLNTEAFF. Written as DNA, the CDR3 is TGTGCCAGCAGCGTAGGGACACTGAACACTGAAGCTTTCTTT.

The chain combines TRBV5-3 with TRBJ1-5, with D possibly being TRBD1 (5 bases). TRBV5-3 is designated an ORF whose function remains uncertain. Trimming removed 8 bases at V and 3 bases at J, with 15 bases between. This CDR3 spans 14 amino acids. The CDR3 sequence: CARPSGEINQPQHF. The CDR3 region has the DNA TGTGCCAGGCCCTCGGGGGAAATCAATCAGCCCCAGCATTTT.

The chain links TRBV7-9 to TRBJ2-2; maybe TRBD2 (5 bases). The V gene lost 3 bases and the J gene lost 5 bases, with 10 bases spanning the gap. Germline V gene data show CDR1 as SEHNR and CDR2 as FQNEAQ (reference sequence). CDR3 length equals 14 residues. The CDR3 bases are TGTGCCAGCAGCTTCACCCAGCGGACCGGGGAGCTGTTTTTT. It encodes CASSFTQRTGELFF.

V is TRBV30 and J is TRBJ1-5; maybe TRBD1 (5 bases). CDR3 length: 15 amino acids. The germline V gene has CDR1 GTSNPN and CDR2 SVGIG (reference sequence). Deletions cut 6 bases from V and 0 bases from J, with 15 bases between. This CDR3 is CACAGDSHSNQPQHF. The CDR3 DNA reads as TGTGCCTGCGCGGGGGATTCCCATAGCAATCAGCCCCAGCATTTT.